A selection of T cell receptor beta chains follows, all from one sample in a study of vaccination and CD4 T cells after COVID-19. These receptors lack a known antigen. TCRdb itself ran the PCR reads through MiXCR, one entry per CDR3 protein. The sample shows fewer than 30,000 distinct CDR3 sequences, around two fifths of them seen only once. The input for sequencing was CD4+ T cells from blood, cultured in vitro, taken about 7 months after SARS-CoV-2 vaccination. These receptors came from a human donor who had recovered from COVID-19. CDR3s include the opening cysteine and the closing phenylalanine or tryptophan. The D gene is left open where the match is weak. Clone size is shown for a subset of rows, as once, few, many or a class of expanded clone.

clone size	V gene	D gene	J gene	CDR3 protein	CDR3 DNA
NA	TRBV18	NA	TRBJ1-2	CASSGNRADYGYTF	TGTGCCAGCTCAGGCAACAGGGCTGACTATGGCTACACCTTC
NA	TRBV7-9	NA	TRBJ2-5	CASSLVGPETQYF	TGTGCCAGCAGCTTGGTTGGACCGGAGACCCAGTACTTC
once	TRBV20-1	TRBD1	TRBJ1-5	CSARDPGQGNQPQHF	TGCAGTGCTAGAGATCCGGGACAGGGAAACCAGCCCCAGCATTTT
NA	TRBV20-1	NA	TRBJ1-2	CSARDLSNYGYTF	TGCAGTGCTAGAGATCTCTCTAACTATGGCTACACCTTC
NA	TRBV19	NA	TRBJ1-1	CASSIRQTTEAFF	TGTGCCAGTAGTATACGGCAGACCACTGAAGCTTTCTTT
few	TRBV6-5	NA	TRBJ1-6	CASSYSTRSPLHF	TGTGCCAGCAGTTACTCGACCCGGTCACCCCTCCACTTT
NA	TRBV6-1	NA	TRBJ2-1	CASSPRVDEQFF	TGTGCCAGCAGTCCACGGGTGGATGAGCAGTTCTTC
NA	TRBV6-1	TRBD2	TRBJ2-1	CASSARTSGSHEQFF	TGTGCCAGCAGTGCCCGGACTAGCGGGAGCCATGAGCAGTTCTTC
NA	TRBV20-1	NA	TRBJ2-5	CSAPQRETQYF	TGCAGTGCTCCCCAACGAGAGACCCAGTACTTC
NA	TRBV6-1	NA	TRBJ1-1	CASSEGVFAEAFF	TGTGCCAGCAGTGAGGGGGTCTTCGCTGAAGCTTTCTTT
NA	TRBV7-9	NA	TRBJ2-5	CASSNPGWDQETQYF	TGTGCCAGCAGCAACCCGGGTTGGGACCAAGAGACCCAGTACTTC
NA	TRBV28	NA	TRBJ1-2	CASTGHYGYTF	TGTGCCAGCACCGGGCACTATGGCTACACCTTC
few	TRBV6-1	NA	TRBJ1-2	CASQRGTYGYTF	TGTGCCAGCCAGAGAGGGACCTATGGCTACACCTTC
few	TRBV6-1	NA	TRBJ2-2	CASSEGDTGELFF	TGTGCCAGCAGTGAAGGTGACACCGGGGAGCTGTTTTTT
NA	TRBV20-1	TRBD1	TRBJ2-3	CSGQGGVADTQYF	TGCAGTGGACAGGGGGGGGTGGCAGATACGCAGTATTTT
NA	TRBV7-2	NA	TRBJ1-1	CASSLGGGGGSTEAFF	TGTGCCAGCAGCTTAGGGGGGGGAGGTGGGAGCACTGAAGCTTTCTTT
NA	TRBV7-8	NA	TRBJ2-1	CASSLSLNNEQFF	TGTGCCAGCAGCTTATCCTTAAACAATGAGCAGTTCTTC
few	TRBV5-4	NA	TRBJ2-7	CASSLTKPGRVYEQYF	TGTGCCAGCAGCCTCACCAAACCGGGACGGGTCTACGAGCAGTACTTC
NA	TRBV6-1	TRBD2	TRBJ2-6	CASTKLGAGGPLGANVLTF	TGTGCCAGCACCAAATTGGGCGCGGGAGGGCCATTGGGGGCCAACGTCCTGACTTTC
NA	TRBV20-1	NA	TRBJ2-5	CSASSRSRETETQYF	TGCAGTGCTAGCAGTCGGAGCCGCGAAACGGAGACCCAGTACTTC